The rows below give T cell receptor beta chains drawn from one sample of a study of T cells in Graves' hyperthyroidism and ophthalmopathy. TCRdb reprocessed the multiplex PCR reads with MiXCR, giving one entry per CDR3 protein. The repertoire holds 500,000 to 600,000 distinct CDR3 sequences, with more than 45% as singletons. Sequencing input: peripheral blood or thyroid tissue (not recorded which). These TCRs come from an adult woman with Graves' disease, either hyperthyroidism or ophthalmopathy (not recorded which). Both conserved end residues are part of each CDR3. A D gene is named only where the DNA matches it firmly. Part of the rows lack a size; the others show once, few, many or a class for expanded clones.

V	D	J	size	CDR3	DNA
TRBV4-1	TRBD2	TRBJ2-3	many	CASSQVLPSRSGRRDTQYF	TGCGCCAGCAGCCAAGTTTTACCCTCGAGGAGCGGGAGACGGGATACGCAGTATTTT
TRBV12-3/TRBV12-4	NA	TRBJ1-1	many	CASSAGGMNTEAFF	TGTGCCAGCAGCGCCGGGGGGATGAACACTGAAGCTTTCTTT
TRBV10-3	NA	TRBJ1-3	many	CAISVDSFSGNTIYF	TGTGCCATCAGTGTCGACAGTTTCTCTGGAAACACCATATATTTT
TRBV15	NA	TRBJ1-1	NA	CATSSRRQLNTEAFF	TGTGCCACCAGCAGCCGACGACAATTGAACACTGAAGCTTTCTTT
TRBV20-1	NA	TRBJ1-2	many	CSAAGVGYYGYTF	TGCAGTGCGGCAGGGGTTGGATACTATGGCTACACCTTC
TRBV15	NA	TRBJ1-5	many	CATSLGRASQPQHF	TGTGCCACCAGCTTGGGCAGGGCTAGCCAGCCCCAGCATTTT
TRBV10-3	NA	TRBJ1-2	few	CASSDREEGYTF	TGTGCCAGCTCGGACAGAGAGGAAGGCTACACCTTC
TRBV11-3	NA	TRBJ1-1	NA	CQQLSGRGDTEAFF	TGCCAGCAGCTTAGTGGGCGCGGAGACACTGAAGCTTTCTTT
TRBV30	TRBD1	TRBJ1-5	NA	CACRQGSNQPQHF	TGTGCCTGCCGACAGGGCAGCAATCAGCCCCAGCATTTT
TRBV5-1	TRBD1	TRBJ2-7	NA	CASSFGTGDLEQYF	TGCGCCAGCAGCTTTGGGACAGGGGACCTGGAGCAGTACTTC
TRBV28	NA	TRBJ1-3	NA	CASSPGLLSSGNTIYF	TGTGCCAGCAGTCCAGGACTGCTGAGCTCTGGAAACACCATATATTTT
TRBV7-2	NA	TRBJ1-2	many	CASSLASYGYTF	TGCGCCAGCAGCTTGGCTTCCTATGGCTACACCTTC
TRBV9	NA	TRBJ1-5	many	CASSVGGEFAPQHF	TGTGCCAGCAGCGTAGGAGGGGAATTCGCGCCCCAGCATTTT
TRBV20-1	TRBD1	TRBJ1-2	NA	CSARGQKDYGYTF	TGCAGTGCTAGGGGACAGAAAGACTATGGCTACACCTTC
TRBV28	TRBD1	TRBJ1-1	many	CASTSGQGDTEAFF	TGTGCCAGCACCTCCGGACAGGGGGACACTGAAGCTTTCTTT
TRBV5-1	TRBD1	TRBJ1-1	NA	CASSPTGEGNTEAFF	TGTGCCAGCAGCCCGACAGGGGAGGGAAACACTGAAGCTTTCTTT
TRBV5-1	NA	TRBJ2-7	many	CASSLADTSYEQYF	TGCGCCAGCAGCTTGGCGGACACCTCCTACGAGCAGTACTTC
TRBV20-1	TRBD1	TRBJ1-1	once	CSAVTPPGTGGWTEAFF	TGCAGTGCTGTAACACCGCCCGGGACAGGGGGCTGGACTGAAGCTTTCTTT
TRBV12-3/TRBV12-4	NA	TRBJ2-7	NA	CASSPRGLRGEQYF	TGTGCCAGCAGTCCCCGGGGACTCCGCGGCGAGCAGTACTTC
TRBV7-6	NA	TRBJ2-5	few	CASSKRPGRVQETQYF	TGTGCCAGCAGCAAACGACCGGGACGGGTGCAAGAGACCCAGTACTTC
TRBV15	NA	TRBJ2-7	few	CATSPRGPNEQYF	TGTGCCACCAGTCCGAGGGGTCCCAACGAGCAGTACTTC
TRBV7-9	NA	TRBJ1-6	NA	CASSLVLGPPEDSYNSPLHF	TGTGCCAGCAGCTTAGTGCTGGGGCCACCGGAGGACAGTTATAATTCACCCCTCCACTTT
TRBV29-1	NA	TRBJ1-1	few	CSVLGLYTEAFF	TGCAGCGTTCTCGGATTGTACACTGAAGCTTTCTTT
TRBV12-3/TRBV12-4	NA	TRBJ2-5	NA	CASSSMGETQYF	TGTGCCAGCAGTTCAATGGGAGAGACCCAGTACTTC
TRBV5-6	TRBD1	TRBJ2-5	NA	CASSRPGTGGSQTQYF	TGTGCCAGCAGCCGCCCCGGGACAGGGGGGAGTCAGACCCAGTACTTC
TRBV7-9	TRBD1	TRBJ1-1	few	CASSITGGPGNTEAFF	TGTGCCAGCAGCATCACAGGGGGGCCTGGAAACACTGAAGCTTTCTTT
TRBV7-9	NA	TRBJ1-5	many	CASSLDRDNQPQHF	TGTGCCAGCAGCTTAGACAGGGATAATCAGCCCCAGCATTTT
TRBV2	NA	TRBJ2-5	NA	CASSPGTGQPQYF	TGTGCCAGCTCCCCGGGCACAGGACAGCCCCAGTACTTC
TRBV7-9	NA	TRBJ2-7	NA	CASNLVAREQYF	TGTGCCAGCAACTTAGTAGCGAGGGAGCAGTACTTC
TRBV15	NA	TRBJ2-2	once	CATSRERTGELFF	TGTGCCACCAGCAGAGAGCGCACGGGGGAGCTGTTTTTT
TRBV7-3	NA	TRBJ1-1	NA	CASSLGGARLTAFF	TGTGCCAGCAGCTTAGGGGGGGCCCGCCTGACAGCTTTCTTT
TRBV7-3	TRBD1	TRBJ2-5	many	CASSAGTGQTETQYF	TGTGCCAGCAGCGCGGGGACAGGGCAAACAGAGACCCAGTACTTC
TRBV7-3	NA	TRBJ2-5	many	CASSSDPQETQYF	TGTGCCAGCAGCTCAGACCCCCAAGAGACCCAGTACTTC
TRBV28	NA	TRBJ1-2	many	CASRPSGTFRGYTF	TGTGCCAGCAGACCTAGCGGGACATTTCGAGGCTACACCTTC
TRBV7-2	NA	TRBJ2-5	NA	CASSPAAAQYF	TGTGCCAGCAGCCCCGCCGCGGCCCAGTACTTC
TRBV20-1	TRBD1	TRBJ1-4	NA	CSAFGTAQATNEKLFF	TGCAGTGCCTTTGGGACAGCCCAAGCAACTAATGAAAAACTGTTTTTT
TRBV20-1	TRBD1	TRBJ1-5	few	CSANRDSRQPQHF	TGCAGTGCTAACCGGGACAGCCGTCAGCCCCAGCATTTT
TRBV11-1	NA	TRBJ2-3	many	CASRNRDYEATDTQYF	TGTGCCAGCAGGAATCGCGATTATGAAGCCACAGATACGCAGTATTTT
TRBV6-6	TRBD2	TRBJ2-7	many	CASSFSREDLRPYEQYF	TGTGCCAGCAGTTTCTCACGGGAGGACCTCAGACCCTACGAGCAGTACTTC
TRBV7-3	TRBD2	TRBJ2-2	NA	CASSYGLANTGELYF	TGCGCCAGCAGCTACGGACTAGCGAACACCGGGGAGCTGTATTTT
TRBV7-9	TRBD2	TRBJ2-5	many	CASSHRLAGVETQYF	TGTGCCAGCAGCCATAGACTAGCGGGAGTTGAGACCCAGTACTTC
TRBV14	NA	TRBJ1-5	once	CASSQEIWDFDQPQHF	TGTGCCAGCAGCCAAGAGATCTGGGACTTCGATCAGCCCCAGCATTTT
TRBV5-5	TRBD2	TRBJ2-5	NA	CASSGGGEETQYF	TGTGCCAGCAGCGGGGGAGGGGAAGAGACCCAGTACTTC
TRBV29-1	TRBD1	TRBJ1-1	once	CSVKVFDRGDTEAFF	TGCAGCGTTAAGGTATTTGACAGGGGCGACACTGAAGCTTTCTTT
TRBV10-3	NA	TRBJ2-6	NA	CAISESVGYSGANVLTF	TGTGCCATCAGTGAGAGTGTGGGGTACTCTGGGGCCAACGTCCTGACTTTC
TRBV2	NA	TRBJ1-5	NA	CASRRQLVDNQPQHF	TGTGCCAGCAGAAGACAGTTAGTTGACAATCAGCCCCAGCATTTT
TRBV2	NA	TRBJ1-6	NA	CASTLRGGTSPLHF	TGTGCCAGCACACTGAGGGGAGGTACTTCACCCCTCCACTTT
TRBV29-1	TRBD1	TRBJ1-2	NA	CSSLTGRGYTF	TGCAGCTCCCTGACAGGGCGAGGCTACACCTTC
TRBV19	NA	TRBJ1-1	NA	CASRGTLF	TGTGCCAGCCGGGGCACCCTTTTT
TRBV4-1	TRBD1	TRBJ1-5	NA	CASSQPRGGPNQPQHF	TGTGCCAGCAGCCAACCCCGAGGGGGCCCGAATCAGCCCCAGCATTTT
TRBV7-9	NA	TRBJ2-2	few	CASSPGTKGTGELFF	TGTGCCAGCAGCCCCGGGACAAAGGGGACCGGGGAGCTGTTTTTT
TRBV4-1	NA	TRBJ1-5	many	CASSHGVISNQPQHF	TGCGCCAGCAGCCATGGGGTAATTAGCAATCAGCCCCAGCATTTT
TRBV2	NA	TRBJ1-5	few	CATQGLGQPQHF	TGTGCCACACAGGGTCTCGGTCAGCCCCAGCATTTT
TRBV2	NA	TRBJ1-2	few	CASSEAGAGRQGYTF	TGTGCCAGCAGTGAAGCAGGGGCAGGGCGTCAAGGCTACACCTTC
TRBV2	NA	TRBJ1-4	NA	CASSRGEGEKLFF	TGTGCCAGCTCCAGGGGAGAAGGGGAAAAACTGTTTTTT